The next 27 T cell receptor beta chains were all read from a single sample in a study of identical twins. TCRdb re-analysed the 5' RACE reads in MiXCR, keeping a single row per CDR3 protein. The table shows around 250,000 distinct CDR3 sequences, with approximately 8.3% occurring only once. This same sample was also part of a study on yellow fever vaccine responses in identical twins.

Input material: CD8+ T cells sorted from blood. Source of these receptors: a woman under 30 in good health.

Only a few counts were recorded for this clonotype. The chain carries TRBV27 and TRBJ2-3; D not certain. Trimming cost V 5 bases and J 2 bases, with 8 bases left between them. The CDR3 runs to 13 residues. Germline CDR1 MNHEY, CDR2 SMNVEV (reference sequence). Here the CDR3 reads CASSPVNTDTQYF. DNA for the CDR3: TGTGCCAGCAGTCCTGTGAACACAGATACGCAGTATTTT.

This clonotype came up many times. V usage is TRBV28 and J usage is TRBJ2-5; possibly TRBD2 for D (7 bases). Trimming pared 6 bases from V and 5 bases from J, leaving 22 bases between. The germline CDR1 and CDR2 sequences are MDHEN and SYDVKM. The CDR3 totals 16 residues. CDR3 bases: TGTGCCAGCAGCGCCCTTCGGGGGGCCCTAAGGGAGACCCAGTACTTC. This sequence encodes CASSALRGALRETQYF.

This clonotype was picked up many times. V and J are TRBV12-3 or TRBV12-4 and TRBJ2-5; TRBD1 aligns across 7 bases. Germline trimming cut 2 bases from V and 5 bases from J; bases unmatched to any gene: 5. The CDR3 contains 14 residues. CDR3 region: CASSLRGGRETQYF. CDR3 DNA: TGTGCCAGCAGTTTAAGAGGGGGCAGGGAGACCCAGTACTTC.

At least ten counts were recorded for this clonotype. The V and J genes are TRBV29-1 and TRBJ2-1, with TRBD2 matching 9 bases. Losses at the gene ends were 3 bases for V and 9 bases for J; bases not matched to a gene: 12. Germline V gene lookup returns CDR1 SQVTM and CDR2 ANQGSEA. The CDR3 length is 15 residues. The CDR3 nucleotides read TGCAGCGTTGATCGTAGCGGGAGTCCCAGGGTTGAGCAGTTCTTC. Its protein product is CSVDRSGSPRVEQFF.

J is TRBJ2-7 and V is TRBV14; D remains unclear. V dropped 2 bases and J dropped 4 bases, with 6 bases sitting between them. The CDR3 runs 12 residues. CDR1 is SGHDN, CDR2 FVKESK, per germline. CDR3 protein: CASSQWGYEQYF. The CDR3, as DNA: TGTGCCAGCAGCCAATGGGGTTACGAGCAGTACTTC.

This chain uses TRBV20-1 with TRBJ2-1; 10 nucleotides agree with TRBD2. Trimming cost V 6 bases and J 3 bases; bases outside gene matches: 11. The germline V gene encodes CDR1 DFQATT and CDR2 SNEGSKA (reference sequence). The CDR3 has 16 amino acids. DNA for the CDR3: TGCAGTGCCATTACAATTAGCGGGGGGATCTACAATGAGCAGTTCTTC. As protein: CSAITISGGIYNEQFF.

V and J are TRBV11-1 and TRBJ2-1, with 9 bases lining up with TRBD1. Germline V lookup: CDR1 SGHAT, CDR2 FQDESV (reference sequence). The CDR3 is 15 amino acids. With 4 bases clipped from V and 8 bases from J, the junction kept 9 bases outside the gene matches. CDR3 sequence reads: CASSSRDRVKDEQFF. The CDR3 DNA follows: TGTGCCAGCAGCTCCCGGGACAGGGTTAAGGATGAGCAGTTCTTC.

The rearrangement links TRBV7-2 to TRBJ1-1, with a tentative D call TRBD1 (6 bases). Germline CDR1 SGHTA, CDR2 FQGNSA. V lost 6 bases and J lost 4, with 9 bases in between. The CDR3 is 12 amino acids. The CDR3: CASRLGGTEAFF. The DNA of the CDR3 is TGTGCCAGCAGACTAGGGGGCACTGAAGCTTTCTTT. Drawing the rest from reference TRBV7-2 and TRBJ1-1, the complete variable domain is GAGVSQSPSNKVTEKGKDVELRCDPISGHTALYWYRQSLGQGLEFLIYFQGNSAPDKSGLPSDRFSAERTGGSVSTLTIQRTQQEDSAVYLCASRLGGTEAFFGQGTRLTVV.

This clonotype was seen repeatedly, ten times or more. V is TRBV27 and J is TRBJ2-7; 12 bases align to TRBD2. V shed 3 bases, J shed 2 bases, and the junction held 2 bases outside the gene matches. Germline assignment: CDR1 MNHEY and CDR2 SMNVEV (reference sequence). The CDR3 is 15 residues long. The CDR3 sequence is CASSFGLAGTYEQYF. In nucleotides, the CDR3 is TGTGCCAGCAGTTTTGGACTAGCGGGGACCTACGAGCAGTACTTC.

This clonotype was found many times. Here the CDR3 DNA reads TGCAGTGCTGGTACGGGACAGCCTCAAGAGACCCAGTACTTC. Its protein product is CSAGTGQPQETQYF. J is TRBJ2-5 and V is TRBV20-1; the match to TRBD1 covers 7 bases. CDR3 length: 14 amino acids. J was trimmed by 2 bases and V by 5 bases; bases with no gene match: 8. CDR1 is DFQATT and CDR2 is SNEGSKA in the germline V gene (reference sequence).

This clonotype appeared many times. The genes are TRBV7-9 and TRBJ2-1; 7 bases are shared with TRBD2. Germline lookup yields CDR1 SEHNR and CDR2 FQNEAQ (reference sequence). The CDR3 loop spans 15 amino acids. With V trimmed by 1 base and J by 3 bases, 3 bases remained unmatched. DNA for the CDR3: TGTGCCAGCAGCTTAGACACTAGCGTCTACAATGAGCAGTTCTTC. Translated: CASSLDTSVYNEQFF.

Comment on this clonotype: One base away lies a much larger clone, so this may be a sequencing read error. The V call is TRBV27, the J call TRBJ2-7; no firm D call. Germline assignment: CDR1 MNHEY and CDR2 SMNVEV (reference sequence). The CDR3 consists of 12 residues. In DNA form, the CDR3 reads TGTACCAGCAGTTTCCTGGGATACGAGCAGTACTTC. This encodes CTSSFLGYEQYF.

This chain joins TRBV11-1 and TRBJ2-3; 10 bases are a match to TRBD2. V lost 6 bases to trimming and J lost 0 bases; unmatched junction nucleotides: 18. CDR1 is SGHAT and CDR2 is FQDESV in the germline V gene (reference sequence). The CDR3 extends over 20 amino acids. The CDR3 region has the DNA TGTGCCAGCAGTCCCCATCTGGCTAGCGGGGGAAAATTAAGCACAGATACGCAGTATTTT. It encodes CASSPHLASGGKLSTDTQYF. Supplemented by reference TRBV11-1 and TRBJ2-3, the full variable domain reads EAEVAQSPRYKITEKSQAVAFWCDPISGHATLYWYRQILGQGPELLVQFQDESVVDDSQLPKDRFSAERLKGVDSTLKIQPAELGDSAMYLCASSPHLASGGKLSTDTQYFGPGTRLTVL.

This clonotype was detected a few times. The CDR3 DNA sequence: TGTGCCAGCAGTGAGGGAGACGGAACAGATACGCAGTATTTT. It yields the protein CASSEGDGTDTQYF. This sequence joins TRBV6-4 and TRBJ2-3, with D tentatively TRBD2 (5 bases). The germline V gene encodes CDR1 MRHNA and CDR2 SNTAGT. The CDR3 totals 14 residues. Trimming pared 3 bases from V and 3 bases from J, leaving 10 bases between.

This clonotype was recorded many times. This chain connects TRBV5-1 to TRBJ2-5; the match to TRBD1 covers 7 bases. From germline, CDR1 is SGHRS and CDR2 YFSETQ. CDR3 length: 18 residues. Germline trimming cut 4 bases from V and 2 bases from J; bases unmatched to any gene: 17. The DNA for the CDR3 is TGCGCCAGCAGCAACGGAAAGGTGGCGACAGGGTGGCAAGAGACCCAGTACTTC. Amino acid sequence: CASSNGKVATGWQETQYF.

This clonotype was seen ten or more times. The V call is TRBV29-1, the J call TRBJ2-1; TRBD1 matches 7 bases. V shed 4 bases and J 9 bases; nucleotides not matched to a gene: 12. CDR3 length: 14 amino acids. Per germline, CDR1 SQVTM and CDR2 ANQGSEA. CDR3 region: CSVGAGGTVGEQFF. CDR3 bases: TGCAGCGTTGGGGCAGGGGGAACGGTTGGTGAGCAGTTCTTC.

This clonotype was detected only a few times. This chain connects TRBV27 to TRBJ2-7, with TRBD1 matching over 7 bases. The germline V gene has CDR1 MNHEY and CDR2 SMNVEV (reference sequence). V lost 5 bases to trimming and J lost 4 bases; unmatched junction nucleotides: 11. The CDR3 has 15 residues. CDR3 DNA: TGTGCCAGCAGTCCCACCCTCGACAGGGTGTACGAGCAGTACTTC. This translates into CASSPTLDRVYEQYF.

V and J are TRBV20-1 and TRBJ2-2, with 8 bases lining up with TRBD1. The CDR3 is 14 residues long. V dropped 7 bases and J dropped 3; count of bases not matched to a gene: 7. Germline values: CDR1 DFQATT, CDR2 SNEGSKA (reference sequence). The CDR3 sequence: CSGGDRGDTGELFF. In DNA, the CDR3 is TGCAGTGGGGGAGACAGGGGAGACACCGGGGAGCTGTTTTTT.

The V gene is TRBV12-3 or TRBV12-4, the J gene TRBJ2-2; TRBD2 matches at 11 bases. With V trimmed by 4 bases and J by 5 bases, 6 bases remained unmatched. The CDR3 contains 16 residues. The CDR3 spells CASSSRTSGYTGELFF. CDR3 nucleotide sequence: TGTGCCAGCAGTTCCCGGACTAGCGGGTATACCGGGGAGCTGTTTTTT.

This clonotype was seen many times. The CDR3 nucleotides read TGCAGTGCCCTCGCAGGGGGGGATGAGCAGTTCTTC. Its protein is CSALAGGDEQFF. The chain joins TRBV20-1 to TRBJ2-1; D is possibly TRBD1 or TRBD2 (7 bases each). Germline loops: CDR1 DFQATT, CDR2 SNEGSKA (reference sequence). Trimming removed 6 bases at V and 8 bases at J, with 14 bases between. CDR3 length equals 12 residues.

This clonotype came up many times. DNA of the CDR3: TGCGCCAGCAGTTACGATCCAAGGACAGGAGGTTATGAGCAGTTCTTC. It codes for CASSYDPRTGGYEQFF. V gene TRBV5-1 combines with J gene TRBJ2-1; 7 bases map to TRBD1. J lost 8 bases, V lost 5 bases, and 16 bases had no gene match. The germline V gene has CDR1 SGHRS and CDR2 YFSETQ. The CDR3 spans 16 residues.

In this sample, this clonotype turned up a few times. The CDR3 sequence is CASSFRDTGYNEQFF. In DNA form, the CDR3 reads TGTGCCAGCAGCTTCCGGGACACAGGCTACAATGAGCAGTTCTTC. The genes are TRBV7-2 and TRBJ2-1; possibly TRBD1 for D (6 bases). CDR1 is SGHTA and CDR2 is FQGNSA in the germline V gene. V was pared by 3 bases and J by 3 bases, with 12 bases between. The CDR3 spans 15 residues.

This clonotype was seen a few times. The chain employs TRBV28 and TRBJ2-3; D is ambiguous. The CDR3 is 13 amino acids. V gave up 5 bases and J gave up 0 bases, with 6 bases separating them. Germline values: CDR1 MDHEN, CDR2 SYDVKM. The CDR3 here is CASSIKSTDTQYF. The CDR3 DNA reads TGTGCCAGCAGTATAAAAAGCACAGATACGCAGTATTTT.

The genes are TRBV29-1 and TRBJ2-5, with a weak D call TRBD2 (5 bases). The germline CDR1 and CDR2 sequences are SQVTM and ANQGSEA. V lost 7 bases to trimming and J lost 2 bases, with 11 bases between them. This CDR3 is 12 amino acids long. CDR3: CSADGLQETQYF. The CDR3 bases are TGCAGCGCAGATGGACTTCAAGAGACCCAGTACTTC.

This clonotype was recorded many times. The CDR3 loop reads CSVGTSGSYKTQYF. The CDR3 DNA follows: TGCAGCGTTGGGACTAGCGGGAGCTATAAGACCCAGTACTTC. The chain uses TRBV29-1 and TRBJ2-5, with TRBD2 matching 13 bases. CDR1 SQVTM and CDR2 ANQGSEA come from the germline V gene. The CDR3 covers 14 residues. The V gene end was trimmed by 4 bases and the J gene end by 6 bases; junction bases not matched to a gene: 5.

This clonotype appeared many times. The chain is built from TRBV21-1 and TRBJ2-1; whether TRBD2, the table's D call, matches the DNA was not checked. TRBV21-1 is a pseudogene. The CDR3 consists of 16 residues. CDR3 amino acids: CASSKKREGIYNEQFF. In DNA form, the CDR3 reads TGTGCCAGCAGCAAAAAGCGGGAGGGAATTTACAATGAGCAGTTCTTC.

This chain links TRBV4-1 with TRBJ2-5, with D possibly matching TRBD2 (5 bases). Germline V gene sequence: CDR1 MGHRA, CDR2 YSYEKL. V dropped 0 bases and J dropped 1 base, with 9 bases sitting between them. This CDR3 has 15 amino acids. The DNA of the CDR3 is TGCGCCAGCAGCCAAGAGAGGGCTTCCCAAGAGACCCAGTACTTC. Its protein product is CASSQERASQETQYF.